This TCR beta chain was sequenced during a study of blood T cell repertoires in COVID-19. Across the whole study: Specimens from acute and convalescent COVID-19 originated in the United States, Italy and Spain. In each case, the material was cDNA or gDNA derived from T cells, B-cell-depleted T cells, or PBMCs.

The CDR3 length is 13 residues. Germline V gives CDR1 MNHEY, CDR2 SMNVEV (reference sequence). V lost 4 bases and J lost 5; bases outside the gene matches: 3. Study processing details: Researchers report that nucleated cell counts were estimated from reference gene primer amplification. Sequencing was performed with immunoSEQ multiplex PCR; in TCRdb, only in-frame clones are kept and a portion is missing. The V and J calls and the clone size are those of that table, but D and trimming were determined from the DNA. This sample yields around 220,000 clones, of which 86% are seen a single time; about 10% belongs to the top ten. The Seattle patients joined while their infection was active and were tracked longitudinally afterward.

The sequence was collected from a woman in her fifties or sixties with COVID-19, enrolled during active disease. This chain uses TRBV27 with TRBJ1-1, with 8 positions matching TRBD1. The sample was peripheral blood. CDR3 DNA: TGTGCCAGCAGTTACAGGGGGAGGACTGAAGCTTTCTTT. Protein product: CASSYRGRTEAFF.